This entry lists 25 T cell receptor beta chains sequenced from one sample in a study of T cells after yellow fever vaccination. Via MiXCR, TCRdb re-called the 5' RACE reads, giving one row per CDR3 protein. The sample consists of 200,000 to 250,000 distinct CDR3 sequences, around 3.1% of them appearing once. The starting material was CD4+ T cells sorted from PBMCs, obtained 10 days after the yellow fever booster vaccination. The receptors were sampled from a young man who received the YFV17D yellow fever vaccine.

This clonotype has more than one count but fewer than ten. The rearrangement joins TRBV7-3 to TRBJ2-3; tentatively, D is TRBD2 (6 bases). CDR1 and CDR2 (germline): SGHTA, FQGTGA. The CDR3 consists of 15 residues. V lost 5 bases and J 2 bases, leaving 14 bases between the germline ends. Written as DNA, the CDR3 is TGTGCCAGCAGCCTGCGGGACGGCCTCACAGATACGCAGTATTTT. Translating gives CASSLRDGLTDTQYF.

This clonotype occurred a few times. The J gene is TRBJ2-3, the V gene TRBV6-5; 7 positions match TRBD1. In germline, CDR1 is MNHEY, CDR2 SVGAGI. This CDR3 has 16 residues. V shed 5 bases and J 1 base; nucleotides not matched to a gene: 9. DNA of the CDR3: TGTGCCAGCAGTAAGCAGAGGGGGCTCGGCACAGATACGCAGTATTTT. This gives the protein CASSKQRGLGTDTQYF.

The sample holds a few counts of this clonotype. The rearrangement joins TRBV4-2 to TRBJ2-1; 11 nucleotides match TRBD2. Germline loops: CDR1 LGHNA, CDR2 YNFKEQ. The CDR3 runs to 17 residues. The junction had 6 bases not matched to a gene; V was cut back by 0 bases and J by 5 bases. The CDR3 bases are TGTGCCAGCAGCCAAGATTTACTAGCGGGGGTTAACAATGAGCAGTTCTTC. Translated: CASSQDLLAGVNNEQFF.

This clonotype has only a few counts. The chain links TRBV7-2 to TRBJ1-5, with 7 bases fitting TRBD1. Trimming cost V 2 bases and J 9 bases; bases outside gene matches: 10. The CDR3 runs 15 residues. From germline, CDR1 is SGHTA and CDR2 FQGNSA. The CDR3 DNA sequence: TGTGCCAGCAGCTTAACCTGGGACAGCCGGGGGCCCCAGCATTTT. It codes for CASSLTWDSRGPQHF.

This clonotype was picked up many times. The chain has TRBV18 and TRBJ2-7; TRBD1 matches 11 bases. Germline V CDR1 and CDR2: KGHSH, LQKENI. The trim removed 2 bases at V and 3 bases at J, leaving 3 bases unmatched. The length of the CDR3 is 15 residues. The CDR3 DNA is TGTGCCAGCTCACCAACGGGACAGGGGGGCTACGAGCAGTACTTC. Its translation: CASSPTGQGGYEQYF.

This clonotype was detected a few times. The chain is built from TRBV7-2 and TRBJ2-3; 7 nucleotides align to TRBD2. Unmatched junction bases numbered 6, after V lost 1 base and J lost 2 bases. CDR3 size: 16 residues. The germline CDR1 and CDR2 sequences are SGHTA and FQGNSA. CDR3 sequence reads: CASSLGTAGLTDTQYF. In DNA, the CDR3 is TGTGCCAGCAGCTTAGGAACAGCGGGGCTCACAGATACGCAGTATTTT.

The chain joins TRBV7-2 to TRBJ1-6, with D possibly being TRBD1 (6 bases). V was cut by 6 bases and J by 4 bases, with 10 bases left in between. The length of the CDR3 is 14 residues. From germline, CDR1 is SGHTA and CDR2 FQGNSA. The CDR3 loop is CASRLTGYNSPLHF. For the CDR3, the DNA is TGTGCCAGCAGGTTGACAGGTTATAATTCACCCCTCCACTTT.

This clonotype turned up a few times. V gene TRBV15 combines with J gene TRBJ2-7; no clear D gene. Germline V lookup: CDR1 LNHNV, CDR2 YYDKDF (reference sequence). The V end was cut by 0 bases, the J end by 0 bases, with 12 bases between. The CDR3 is 16 amino acids. CDR3 sequence reads: CATSRDISASSYEQYF. The CDR3 DNA reads as TGTGCCACCAGCAGAGATATTAGTGCGAGCTCCTACGAGCAGTACTTC.

This clonotype showed up just a few times. V usage is TRBV5-1 and J usage is TRBJ2-2; possibly TRBD1 for D (5 bases). V lost 5 bases, J lost 0 bases, and 8 bases lay in between. Germline values: CDR1 SGHRS, CDR2 YFSETQ. CDR3 size: 14 residues. For the CDR3, the DNA is TGCGCCAGCAGACAGGTCGCGAACACCGGGGAGCTGTTTTTT. Translation: CASRQVANTGELFF.

This chain joins TRBV3-1 and TRBJ1-3, with a tentative D call TRBD1 (5 bases). The CDR3 spans 15 residues. The V end was cut by 1 base, the J end by 4 bases, with 11 bases between. Germline values: CDR1 LGHDT, CDR2 YNNKEL (reference sequence). The CDR3 DNA sequence: TGTGCCAGCAGCCAAGTCGGGGGGTACGGAAACACCATATATTTT. Protein: CASSQVGGYGNTIYF.

This clonotype has a count of ten or more. The rearrangement links TRBV20-1 to TRBJ2-7; TRBD2 agrees at 11 bases. The CDR3 totals 15 residues. The germline V gene has CDR1 DFQATT and CDR2 SNEGSKA (reference sequence). V was clipped by 3 bases and J by 2 bases; unmatched bases: 6. CDR3 sequence (DNA): TGCAGTGCTAGTGGGCGACTAGCGGGGACCTACGAGCAGTACTTC. Amino acids: CSASGRLAGTYEQYF.

The rearrangement links TRBV11-3 to TRBJ2-5, with a tentative D call TRBD1 (6 bases). This CDR3 is built from 14 residues. Germline CDR1 is SGHNT and CDR2 is YENEEA. V was pared by 5 bases and J by 9 bases, with 19 bases between. CDR3 sequence: CASSPSQGFSPQYF. As DNA, the CDR3 is TGTGCCAGCAGCCCAAGCCAGGGGTTCTCTCCCCAGTACTTC.

CDR3 DNA sequence: TGTGCCAGCAGTTTAAGGGACAGTAACTATGGCTACACCTTC. Encoded protein: CASSLRDSNYGYTF. This chain connects TRBV12-3 or TRBV12-4 to TRBJ1-2, with TRBD1 matching 7 bases. With 2 bases clipped from V and 1 base from J, the junction kept 1 base outside the gene matches. This CDR3 is 14 amino acids long.

In this sample, this clonotype turned up many times. The genes are TRBV20-1 and TRBJ1-1; tentative D call: TRBD1 (6 bases). The CDR3 totals 13 residues. The V and J ends lost 3 bases and 3 bases respectively, with 11 bases between them. In germline, CDR1 is DFQATT, CDR2 SNEGSKA (reference sequence). This CDR3 reads CSARTGHDTEAFF. The CDR3 DNA reads as TGCAGTGCTAGGACAGGCCATGACACTGAAGCTTTCTTT.

This clonotype appeared many times. This chain connects TRBV4-3 to TRBJ1-2; D gene uncertain. Germline lookup yields CDR1 LGHNA and CDR2 YSLEER. This CDR3 has 16 amino acids. Trimming shortened V by 1 base and J by 0 bases, and 12 bases separated the two germline ends. CDR3 in amino acids: CASSQALAGPNYGYTF. The CDR3 DNA follows: TGCGCCAGCAGCCAAGCTTTGGCAGGACCTAACTATGGCTACACCTTC.

This clonotype was counted ten times or more. The chain employs TRBV4-1 and TRBJ1-1; D call uncertain. CDR3 length equals 16 residues. Germline V gives CDR1 MGHRA, CDR2 YSYEKL. The ends were cut back, 2 bases at V and 1 base at J, with 14 bases in the middle. The chain's CDR3 is CASSQPRNPENTEAFF. The CDR3 DNA reads as TGCGCCAGCAGCCAACCCAGGAACCCCGAGAACACTGAAGCTTTCTTT.

This clonotype appeared many times. The chain employs TRBV11-2 and TRBJ1-3, with D hard to call. Germline V gene sequence: CDR1 SGHAT, CDR2 FQNNGV. The CDR3 contains 17 residues. V was trimmed by 5 bases and J by 3 bases, leaving 20 bases between them. The CDR3 spells CASSPLGGRELGNTIYF. The DNA of the CDR3 is TGTGCCAGCAGCCCCCTCGGTGGGCGGGAGCTTGGAAACACCATATATTTT. Looking up the rest from reference TRBV11-2 and TRBJ1-3 gives the full variable domain: EAGVAQSPRYKIIEKRQSVAFWCNPISGHATLYWYQQILGQGPKLLIQFQNNGVVDDSQLPKDRFSAERLKGVDSTLKIQPAKLEDSAVYLCASSPLGGRELGNTIYFGEGSWLTVV.

CDR3 DNA: TGTGCCTGGAATTCGCTGCAGGGGACTGGCTACACCTTC. Translating it yields CAWNSLQGTGYTF. This chain uses TRBV30 with TRBJ1-2, with a tentative D call TRBD1 (6 bases). The CDR3 spans 13 residues. The germline V gene has CDR1 GTSNPN and CDR2 SVGIG (reference sequence). The ends were cut back, 4 bases at V and 7 bases at J, with 16 bases in the middle.

This clonotype was seen at least ten times. The chain joins TRBV5-1 to TRBJ2-3, with D tentatively TRBD1 or TRBD2 (5 bases each). Germline CDR1 reads SGHRS; CDR2 reads YFSETQ. This CDR3 is 14 amino acids long. V was trimmed by 6 bases and J by 5 bases, leaving 16 bases between them. The CDR3 sequence is CASTDGGVGDTQYF. DNA for the CDR3: TGCGCCAGCACCGATGGGGGAGTCGGAGATACGCAGTATTTT.

This clonotype was detected a few times. V gene TRBV7-2 combines with J gene TRBJ2-3, with D possibly being TRBD1 or TRBD2 (5 bases each). Germline V gives CDR1 SGHTA, CDR2 FQGNSA. CDR3 size: 16 residues. V was clipped by 1 base and J by 0 bases, with 11 bases between them. Here the CDR3 reads CASSLGIGASTDTQYF. The CDR3 DNA reads as TGTGCCAGCAGCTTAGGAATCGGGGCTAGCACAGATACGCAGTATTTT.

This clonotype was seen ten or more times. The chain couples TRBV19 to TRBJ1-1; no definite D call. In germline, CDR1 is LNHDA, CDR2 SQIVND (reference sequence). The CDR3 runs 13 residues. The V end was cut by 3 bases, the J end by 9 bases, with 14 bases between. The CDR3 reads CASSISSEPKAFF. In nucleotides, the CDR3 is TGTGCCAGTAGTATTTCGTCTGAACCTAAAGCTTTCTTT.

The gene calls are TRBV18 and TRBJ1-2, with TRBD1 as a possible D gene (5 bases). This CDR3 has 14 residues. Between the trimmed V and J ends, which lost 5 bases and 11 bases, there was a span of 21 bases. Germline V gene data show CDR1 as KGHSH and CDR2 as LQKENI. CDR3 region: CASSAGTSTMGYTF. In nucleotides, the CDR3 is TGTGCCAGCTCAGCCGGGACCTCCACAATGGGGTACACCTTC.

The CDR3 bases are TGCGCCAGCAGCCATCACTCTGGGGCCAACGTCCTGACTTTC. This sequence encodes CASSHHSGANVLTF. The chain is built from TRBV4-3 and TRBJ2-6; no clear D gene. Germline-derived CDR1 and CDR2 are LGHNA and YSLEER. CDR3 length equals 14 residues. Trimming cost V 3 bases and J 0 bases, with 3 bases left between them.

This clonotype was detected many times. The chain uses TRBV4-1 and TRBJ1-3; unclear D gene. The CDR3 spans 13 residues. Trimming removed 0 bases at V and 4 bases at J, with 4 bases between. Germline V gives CDR1 MGHRA, CDR2 YSYEKL. CDR3 amino acids: CASSQEEGNTIYF. The CDR3 nucleotides read TGCGCCAGCAGCCAAGAAGAAGGAAACACCATATATTTT.

This rearrangement joins TRBV7-2 to TRBJ1-6; no clear D. Germline CDR1 SGHTA, CDR2 FQGNSA. The V gene lost 3 bases and the J gene lost 3 bases, with 12 bases spanning the gap. The CDR3 consists of 16 residues. The CDR3 sequence: CASSFGDGNYNSPLHF. CDR3 in DNA: TGTGCCAGCAGCTTTGGAGACGGGAACTATAATTCACCCCTCCACTTT. Filled out from reference TRBV7-2 and TRBJ1-6, the complete variable domain reads GAGVSQSPSNKVTEKGKDVELRCDPISGHTALYWYRQSLGQGLEFLIYFQGNSAPDKSGLPSDRFSAERTGGSVSTLTIQRTQQEDSAVYLCASSFGDGNYNSPLHFGNGTRLTVT.